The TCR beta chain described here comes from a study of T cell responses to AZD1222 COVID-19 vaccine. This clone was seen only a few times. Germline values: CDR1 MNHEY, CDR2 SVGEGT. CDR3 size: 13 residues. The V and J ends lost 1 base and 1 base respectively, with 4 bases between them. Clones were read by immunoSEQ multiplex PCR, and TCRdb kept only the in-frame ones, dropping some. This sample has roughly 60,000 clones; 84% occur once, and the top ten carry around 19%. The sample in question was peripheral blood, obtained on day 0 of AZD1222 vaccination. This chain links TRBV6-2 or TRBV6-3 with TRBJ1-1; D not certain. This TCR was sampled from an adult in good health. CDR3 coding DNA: TGTGCCAGCAGTTACTGGGGGAACACTGAAGCTTTCTTT. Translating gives CASSYWGNTEAFF.